This T cell receptor beta chain was identified in a study of blood T cell repertoires in COVID-19. Across the study: Acute and convalescent COVID-19 samples came from the United States, Italy and Spain. PBMCs, B-cell-depleted T cells, or T cells were the source of the cDNA or gDNA that made up the material.

This CDR3 comprises 14 residues. V was cut by 4 bases and J by 3 bases, with 13 bases left in between. Germline CDR1 GTSNPN, CDR2 SVGIG (reference sequence). In the original workflow: Nucleated cell number was recorded as an estimate derived from reference gene primer amplification. Sequenced by immunoSEQ multiplex PCR; TCRdb stores in-frame clones only, minus some. V and J calls and clone size are copied from that table; D and trimming were computed from the DNA. The data hold 290,000 or so clones, with 75% to 85% observed a single time. V is TRBV30 and J is TRBJ1-5; a possible D gene is TRBD1 (5 bases). Sequencing was done on a sample of peripheral blood. The receptor's source is a man between 45 and 60 years old with active or convalescent COVID-19. Here the CDR3 DNA reads TGTGCCTGGAATTTGGGGGGAAACAATCAGCCCCAGCATTTT. Its translation: CAWNLGGNNQPQHF.